This T cell receptor (beta chain) appears in the sequencing data of a study of T cells in Graves' hyperthyroidism and ophthalmopathy (dated by TCRdb to the late 2010s). At the level of the whole study: TCR V-J signatures able to tell the groups apart were searched for in a discovery cohort of some 97 patients, of whom 43 had Graves' ophthalmopathy and some 60 had stable Graves' hyperthyroidism. Following sampling, methimazole starting at 30 mg daily was given to hyperthyroidism patients, and high-dose intravenous methylprednisolone was given to ophthalmopathy patients. In about 6 Graves' hyperthyroidism patients, the study also compared T-cell repertoires from thyroid tissue with T-cell repertoires from blood. The roughly 94 discovery patients were randomly split 7:3 into training and test sets. The paper describes TCR Vbeta CDR3 sequencing of around 130 peripheral blood samples, made up of some 42 ophthalmopathy patients, 70 to 75 hyperthyroidism patients and roughly 17 progressor patients. An independent validation cohort of some 18 hyperthyroidism patients and 17 patients who later progressed to ophthalmopathy tested prospective prediction of ophthalmopathy.

What the work shows at the level of the full study, not this receptor alone: In cross-validation, a model built on a 13 V-J signature told ophthalmopathy apart from stable hyperthyroidism with 87.88% sensitivity and 81% to 82% specificity, and in testing the same model reached 80%/75%. During validation, the model predicted progression to ophthalmopathy a median of about 6.5 months ahead of onset, with approximately 70% sensitivity and about 75% specificity. Sample size was not statistically predetermined, and blinding of investigators to group allocation was not performed. Most expanded thyroid clonotypes (frequency above 0.001) were also found in blood, which suggests that blood repertoires may mirror thyroid immune responses.

The TCR beta CDR3 regions were amplified from RNA transcripts. A first-round RT-PCR of the TCR CDR3 used the HTBI primer set with the Qiagen OneStep RT-PCR kit. Libraries were constructed in a second round of multiplex PCR, after which size selection and purification were performed. Sequencing of the libraries was done on an Illumina HiSeq2000 using paired-end 100 bp reads. The paper's processing steps were these. SOAPnuke was used to process the raw data, removing reads that contained adapters or uncalled bases, had a mean Phred below 15, or lacked an exact match to the constant primer or identifier. High-quality paired reads were merged using COPE v1.2.5, and each unique nucleotide sequence was defined as a clonotype. MiTCR v1.1 was used to align clonotypes to the IMGT TRBV, TRBD and TRBJ reference segments. The analysis included only V-J combinations with a frequency above 0.0001, which together covered 98% to 99.2% of the repertoires. The TCS score was defined as the ratio of F50 (clonal expansion) to E x V (chaos), calculated using BLOSUM62-based TCRdist between CDR3 peptides within each V-J. Welch's t-statistics and random forest reduced around 510 V-J features to roughly 13, which were used in a naive Bayes classifier (R e1071). Thyroid-blood repertoire similarity was quantified with the Morisita-Horn index. TCRdb redid the processing of the public reads, applying fastp at Q25 and MiXCR, and retained in-frame beta chains. Every distinct CDR3 protein forms one entry, paired with its most common genes and DNA. TCRdb's processing, not the study's, gives the V and J calls here. For this sample there are fewer than 650,000 distinct CDR3 sequences; 46% appear just once. The biggest ten clones account for about 43% of the sample.

The CDR3 starts with the cysteine, ends with the phenylalanine, and has 13 residues. The retained sequence is limited to the CDR3, 39 bases, with the frame set at the first base. As encoded in the germline V gene, CDR1 is SGHTA while CDR2 is FQGTGA. V lost 5 bases and J lost 4 bases, and the count of bases not matched to a germline gene is 1. Any patient with an uncontrolled infection, another autoimmune disease, pregnancy or lactation was excluded. Diagnoses were based on clinical symptoms, serum thyroxine and TRAb, thyroid ultrasound and orbital computed tomography. Trizol reagent was used to extract total RNA, and RNA quality was then checked on an Agilent 2100 Bioanalyzer. About this clonotype: The antigen it recognizes is unknown. It has no much larger one-base neighbor in the sample; base qualities were not kept.

The rearrangement combines TRBV7-3 with TRBJ2-1, and 8 junction bases match TRBD1. Source material: peripheral blood or thyroid tissue (not recorded which). The sequence derives from an adult woman with Graves' disease, either hyperthyroidism or ophthalmopathy (not recorded which). CDR3 sequence: CASSRDRYNEQFF. The DNA sequence is given as TGTGCCAGCAGCCGGGACAGGTACAATGAGCAGTTCTTC.